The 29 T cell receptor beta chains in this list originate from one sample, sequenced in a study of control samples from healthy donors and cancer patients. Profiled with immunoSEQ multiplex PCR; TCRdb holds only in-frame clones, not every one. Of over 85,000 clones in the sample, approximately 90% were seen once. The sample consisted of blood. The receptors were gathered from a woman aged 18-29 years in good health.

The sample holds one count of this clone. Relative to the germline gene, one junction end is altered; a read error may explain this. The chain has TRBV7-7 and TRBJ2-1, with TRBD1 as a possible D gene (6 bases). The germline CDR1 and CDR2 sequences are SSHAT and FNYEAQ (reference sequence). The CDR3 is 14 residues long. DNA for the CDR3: TGTGCTAGCAGCTTGGGGGCTAGACATACTGAGCAGTTCTTC. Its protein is CASSLGARHTEQFF.

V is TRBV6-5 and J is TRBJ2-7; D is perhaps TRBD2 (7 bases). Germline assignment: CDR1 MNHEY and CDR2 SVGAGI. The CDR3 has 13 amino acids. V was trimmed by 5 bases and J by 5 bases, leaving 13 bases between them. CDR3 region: CASSRGAENEQYF. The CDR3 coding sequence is TGTGCCAGCAGTCGGGGGGCCGAAAACGAGCAGTACTTC.

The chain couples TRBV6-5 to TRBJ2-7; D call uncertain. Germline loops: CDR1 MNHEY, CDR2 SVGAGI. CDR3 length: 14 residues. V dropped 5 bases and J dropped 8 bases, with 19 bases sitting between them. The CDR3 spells CASSSQIPYEQQYF. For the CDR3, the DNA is TGTGCCAGCAGTAGCCAGATTCCCTACGAGCAGCAGTACTTC.

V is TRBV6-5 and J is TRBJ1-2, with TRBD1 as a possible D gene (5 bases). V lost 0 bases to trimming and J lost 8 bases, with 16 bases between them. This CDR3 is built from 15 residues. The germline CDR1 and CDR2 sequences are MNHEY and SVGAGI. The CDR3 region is CASSYSVTVRGGYTF. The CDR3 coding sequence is TGTGCCAGCAGTTACTCGGTGACAGTCCGGGGGGGCTACACCTTC.

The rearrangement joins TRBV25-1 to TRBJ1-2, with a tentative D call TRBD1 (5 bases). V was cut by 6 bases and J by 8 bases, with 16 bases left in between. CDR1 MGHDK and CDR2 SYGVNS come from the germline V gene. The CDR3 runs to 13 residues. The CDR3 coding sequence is TGTGCCAGCAGAGCCCCCGGGGAGGGGGGCTACACCTTC. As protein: CASRAPGEGGYTF.

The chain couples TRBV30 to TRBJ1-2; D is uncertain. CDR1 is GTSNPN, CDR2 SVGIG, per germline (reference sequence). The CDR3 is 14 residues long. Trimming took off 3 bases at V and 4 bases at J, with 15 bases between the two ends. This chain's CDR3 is CAWRTNTWSYGYTF. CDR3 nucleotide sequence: TGTGCCTGGAGAACCAATACCTGGAGCTATGGCTACACCTTC. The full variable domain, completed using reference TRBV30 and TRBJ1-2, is SQTIHQWPATLVQPVGSPLSLECTVEGTSNPNLYWYRQAAGRGLQLLFYSVGIGQISSEVPQNLSASRPQDRQFILSSKKLLLSDSGFYLCAWRTNTWSYGYTFGSGTRLTVV.

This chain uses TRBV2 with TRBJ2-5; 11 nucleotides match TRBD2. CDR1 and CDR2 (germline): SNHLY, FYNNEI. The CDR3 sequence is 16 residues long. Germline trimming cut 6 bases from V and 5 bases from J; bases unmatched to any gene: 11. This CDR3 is CASSGGSGGAVETQYF. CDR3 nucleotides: TGTGCCAGCAGCGGTGGTAGCGGGGGGGCGGTGGAGACCCAGTACTTC.

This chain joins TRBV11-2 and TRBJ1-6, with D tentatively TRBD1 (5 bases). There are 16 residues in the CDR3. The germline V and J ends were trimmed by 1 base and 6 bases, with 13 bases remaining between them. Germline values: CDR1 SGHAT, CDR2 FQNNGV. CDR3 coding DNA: TGTGCCAGCAGCTTAGGGGGTCAGGGTAGTAATTCACCCCTCCACTTT. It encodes CASSLGGQGSNSPLHF.

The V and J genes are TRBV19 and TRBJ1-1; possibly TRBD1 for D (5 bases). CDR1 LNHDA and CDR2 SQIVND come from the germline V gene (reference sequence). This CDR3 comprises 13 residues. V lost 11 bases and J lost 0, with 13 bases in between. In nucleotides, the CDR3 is TGTGCCTCGGCATGGGGCGTGAACACTGAAGCTTTCTTT. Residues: CASAWGVNTEAFF.

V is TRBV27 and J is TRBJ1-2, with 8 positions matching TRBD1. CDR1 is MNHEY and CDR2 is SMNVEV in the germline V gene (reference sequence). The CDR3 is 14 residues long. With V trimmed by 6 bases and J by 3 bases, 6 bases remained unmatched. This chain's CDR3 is CASRRYRGDYGYTF. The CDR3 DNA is TGTGCCAGCAGACGATACAGGGGGGACTATGGCTACACCTTC.

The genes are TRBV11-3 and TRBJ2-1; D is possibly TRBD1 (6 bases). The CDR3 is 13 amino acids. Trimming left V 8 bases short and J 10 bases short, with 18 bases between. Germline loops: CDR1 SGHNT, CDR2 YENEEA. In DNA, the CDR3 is TGTGCCAGCCACCACACACAGGGAAACGAGCAGTTCTTC. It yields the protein CASHHTQGNEQFF.

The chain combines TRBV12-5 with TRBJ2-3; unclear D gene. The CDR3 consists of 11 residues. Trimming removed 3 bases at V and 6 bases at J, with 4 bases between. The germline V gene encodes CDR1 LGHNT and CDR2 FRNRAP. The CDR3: CASGFSDTQYF. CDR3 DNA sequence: TGTGCTAGTGGTTTTTCCGATACGCAGTATTTT.

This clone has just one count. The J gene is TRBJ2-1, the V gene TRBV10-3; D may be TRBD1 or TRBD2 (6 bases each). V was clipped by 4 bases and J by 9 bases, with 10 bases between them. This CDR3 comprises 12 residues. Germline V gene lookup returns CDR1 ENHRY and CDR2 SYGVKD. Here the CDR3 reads CAISVGGGEQFF. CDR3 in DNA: TGTGCCATCAGTGTTGGAGGGGGTGAGCAGTTCTTC.

CDR3 sequence reads: CASSGPGLGTDTQYF. In DNA, the CDR3 is TGTGCCAGCAGCGGACCGGGACTAGGCACAGATACGCAGTATTTT. The J gene is TRBJ2-3, the V gene TRBV9, with 8 bases aligning to TRBD2. The ends lost 3 bases at V and 1 base at J; junction bases unmatched: 4. The length of the CDR3 is 15 residues. Germline values: CDR1 SGDLS, CDR2 YYNGEE.

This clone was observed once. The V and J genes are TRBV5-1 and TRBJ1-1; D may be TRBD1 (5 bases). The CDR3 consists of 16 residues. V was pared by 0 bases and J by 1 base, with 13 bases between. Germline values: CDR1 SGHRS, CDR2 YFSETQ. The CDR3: CASSLVGGWENTEAFF. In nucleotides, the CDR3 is TGCGCCAGCAGCTTGGTGGGGGGTTGGGAGAACACTGAAGCTTTCTTT. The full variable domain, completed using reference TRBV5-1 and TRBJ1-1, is KAGVTQTPRYLIKTRGQQVTLSCSPISGHRSVSWYQQTPGQGLQFLFEYFSETQRNKGNFPGRFSGRQFSNSRSEMNVSTLELGDSALYLCASSLVGGWENTEAFFGQGTRLTVV.

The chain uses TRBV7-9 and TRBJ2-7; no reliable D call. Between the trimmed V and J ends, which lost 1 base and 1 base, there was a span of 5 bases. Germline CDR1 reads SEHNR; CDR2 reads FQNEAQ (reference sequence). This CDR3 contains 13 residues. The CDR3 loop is CASSLDASYEQYF. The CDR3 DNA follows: TGTGCCAGCAGCTTAGATGCGTCCTACGAGCAGTACTTC.

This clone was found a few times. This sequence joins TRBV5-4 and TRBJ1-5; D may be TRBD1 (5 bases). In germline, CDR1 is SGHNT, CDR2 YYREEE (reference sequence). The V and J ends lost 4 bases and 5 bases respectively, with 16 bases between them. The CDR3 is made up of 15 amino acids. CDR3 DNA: TGTGCCAGCAGCGCGGGACCGGGCGGGTATCAGCCCCAGCATTTT. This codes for CASSAGPGGYQPQHF.

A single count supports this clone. This CDR3 is CASSWQGNTGELFF. DNA of the CDR3: TGCGCCAGCAGTTGGCAGGGGAACACCGGGGAGCTGTTTTTT. The gene calls are TRBV10-1 and TRBJ2-2, with TRBD1 as a possible D gene (5 bases). The CDR3 loop spans 14 amino acids. V lost 5 bases and J lost 1, with 8 bases in between. Germline lookup yields CDR1 WNHNN and CDR2 SYGVQD (reference sequence).

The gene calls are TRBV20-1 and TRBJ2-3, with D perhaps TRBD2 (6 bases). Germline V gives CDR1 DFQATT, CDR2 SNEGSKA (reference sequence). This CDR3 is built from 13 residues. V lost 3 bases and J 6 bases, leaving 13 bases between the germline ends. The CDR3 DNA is TGCAGTGCTAGTTCCGGGACTCAGGATACGCAGTATTTT. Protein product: CSASSGTQDTQYF.

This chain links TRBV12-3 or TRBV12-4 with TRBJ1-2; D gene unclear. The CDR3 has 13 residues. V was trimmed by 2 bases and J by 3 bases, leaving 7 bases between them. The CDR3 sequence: CASSLLTDYGYTF. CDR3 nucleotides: TGTGCCAGCAGTTTACTGACCGACTATGGCTACACCTTC.

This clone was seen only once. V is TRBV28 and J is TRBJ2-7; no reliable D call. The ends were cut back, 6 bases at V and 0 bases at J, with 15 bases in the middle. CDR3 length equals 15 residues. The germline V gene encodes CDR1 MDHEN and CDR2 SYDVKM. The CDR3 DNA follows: TGTGCCAGCAGACACGGACGGCTCAGCTCCTACGAGCAGTACTTC. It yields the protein CASRHGRLSSYEQYF.

As DNA, the CDR3 is TGTGCCACCAGCAGAGAGACAGGGGGGAACTATGGCTACACCTTC. Protein: CATSRETGGNYGYTF. The chain has TRBV15 and TRBJ1-2; the match to TRBD1 covers 9 bases. Germline V gene lookup returns CDR1 LNHNV and CDR2 YYDKDF (reference sequence). The V and J ends lost 0 bases and 2 bases, in that order; junction bases with no gene match: 1. The length of the CDR3 is 15 residues.

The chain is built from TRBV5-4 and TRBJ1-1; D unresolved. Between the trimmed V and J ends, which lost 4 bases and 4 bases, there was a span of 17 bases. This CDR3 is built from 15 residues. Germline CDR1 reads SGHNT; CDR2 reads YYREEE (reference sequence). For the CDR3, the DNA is TGTGCCAGCAGCCCGGAGATTGGGGTGGGCACTGAAGCTTTCTTT. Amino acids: CASSPEIGVGTEAFF.

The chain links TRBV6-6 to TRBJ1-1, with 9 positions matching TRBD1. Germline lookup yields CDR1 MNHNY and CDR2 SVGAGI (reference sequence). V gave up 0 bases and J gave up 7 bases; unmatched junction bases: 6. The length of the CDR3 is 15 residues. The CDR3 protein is CASSYSGQGIGEAFF. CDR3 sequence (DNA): TGTGCCAGCAGTTACTCAGGACAGGGGATAGGTGAAGCTTTCTTT.

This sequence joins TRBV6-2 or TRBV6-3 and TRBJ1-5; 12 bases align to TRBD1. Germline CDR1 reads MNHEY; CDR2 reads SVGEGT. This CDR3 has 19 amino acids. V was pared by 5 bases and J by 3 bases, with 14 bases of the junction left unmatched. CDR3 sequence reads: CASSLRPGQGADNNQPQHF. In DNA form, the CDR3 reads TGTGCCAGCAGTCTTCGACCGGGACAGGGGGCGGATAACAATCAGCCCCAGCATTTT.

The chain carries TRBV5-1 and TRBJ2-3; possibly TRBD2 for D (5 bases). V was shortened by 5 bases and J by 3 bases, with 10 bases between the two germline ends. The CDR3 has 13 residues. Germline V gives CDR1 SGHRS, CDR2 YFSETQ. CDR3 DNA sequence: TGCGCCAGCAGACGCGGGCAGACAGATACGCAGTATTTT. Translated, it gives CASRRGQTDTQYF.

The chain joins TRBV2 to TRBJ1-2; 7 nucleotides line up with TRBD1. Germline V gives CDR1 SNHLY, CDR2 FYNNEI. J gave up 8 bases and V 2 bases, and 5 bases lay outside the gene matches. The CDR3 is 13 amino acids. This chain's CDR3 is CASSERGGSGYTF. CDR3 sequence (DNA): TGTGCCAGCAGTGAACGAGGGGGCTCCGGCTACACCTTC.

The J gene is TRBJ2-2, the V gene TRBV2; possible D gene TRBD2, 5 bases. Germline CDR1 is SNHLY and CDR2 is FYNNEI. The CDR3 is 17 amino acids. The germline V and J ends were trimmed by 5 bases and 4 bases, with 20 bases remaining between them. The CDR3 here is CASSKLALGETTGELFF. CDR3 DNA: TGTGCCAGCAGTAAATTAGCTTTGGGAGAGACCACCGGGGAGCTGTTTTTT. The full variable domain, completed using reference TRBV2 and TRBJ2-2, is EPEVTQTPSHQVTQMGQEVILRCVPISNHLYFYWYRQILGQKVEFLVSFYNNEISEKSEIFDDQFSVERPDGSNFTLKIRSTKLEDSAMYFCASSKLALGETTGELFFGEGSRLTVL.

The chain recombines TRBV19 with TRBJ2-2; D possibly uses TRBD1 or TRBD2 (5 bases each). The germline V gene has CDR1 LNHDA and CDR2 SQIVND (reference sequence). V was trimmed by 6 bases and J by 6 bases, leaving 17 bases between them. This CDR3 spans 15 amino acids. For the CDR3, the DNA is TGTGCCAGTAGCAATCTAGAGGGGTTCGCCGGGGAGCTGTTTTTT. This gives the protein CASSNLEGFAGELFF. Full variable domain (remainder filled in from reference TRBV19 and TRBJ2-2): DGGITQSPKYLFRKEGQNVTLSCEQNLNHDAMYWYRQDPGQGLRLIYYSQIVNDFQKGDIAEGYSVSREKKESFPLTVTSAQKNPTAFYLCASSNLEGFAGELFFGEGSRLTVL.